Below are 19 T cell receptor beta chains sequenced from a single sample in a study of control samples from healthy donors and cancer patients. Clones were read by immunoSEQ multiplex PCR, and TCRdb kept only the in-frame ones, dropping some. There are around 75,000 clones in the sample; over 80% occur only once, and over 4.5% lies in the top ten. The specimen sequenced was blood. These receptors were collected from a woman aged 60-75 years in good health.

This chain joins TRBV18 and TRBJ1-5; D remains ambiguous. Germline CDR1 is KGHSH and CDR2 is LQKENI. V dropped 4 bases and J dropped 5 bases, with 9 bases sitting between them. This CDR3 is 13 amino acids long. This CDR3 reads CASSQATDQPQHF. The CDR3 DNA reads TGTGCCAGCTCACAAGCTACTGATCAGCCCCAGCATTTT.

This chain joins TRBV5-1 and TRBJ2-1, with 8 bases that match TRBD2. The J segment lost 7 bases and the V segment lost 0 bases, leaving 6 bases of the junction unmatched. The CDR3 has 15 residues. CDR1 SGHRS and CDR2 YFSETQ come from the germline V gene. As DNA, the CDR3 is TGCGCCAGCAGCTTGGGCAGCGGGAGTCTAAATGAGCAGTTCTTC. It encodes CASSLGSGSLNEQFF.

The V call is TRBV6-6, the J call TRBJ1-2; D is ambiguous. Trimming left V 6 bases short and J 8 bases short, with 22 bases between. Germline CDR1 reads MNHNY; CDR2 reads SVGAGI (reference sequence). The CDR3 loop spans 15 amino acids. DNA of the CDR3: TGTGCCAGCAGCCACCGTAGCAGCCCTACCGAGGGCTACACCTTC. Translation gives CASSHRSSPTEGYTF.

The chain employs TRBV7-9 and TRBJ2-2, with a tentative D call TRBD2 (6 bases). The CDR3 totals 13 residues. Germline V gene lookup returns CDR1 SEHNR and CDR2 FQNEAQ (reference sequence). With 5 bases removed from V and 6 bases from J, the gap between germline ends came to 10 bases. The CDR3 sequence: CASSPGSAGELFF. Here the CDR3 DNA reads TGTGCCAGCAGCCCCGGGAGCGCCGGGGAGCTGTTTTTT. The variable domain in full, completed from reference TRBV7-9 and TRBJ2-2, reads DTGVSQNPRHKITKRGQNVTFRCDPISEHNRLYWYRQTLGQGPEFLTYFQNEAQLEKSRLLSDRFSAERPKGSFSTLEIQRTEQGDSAMYLCASSPGSAGELFFGEGSRLTVL.

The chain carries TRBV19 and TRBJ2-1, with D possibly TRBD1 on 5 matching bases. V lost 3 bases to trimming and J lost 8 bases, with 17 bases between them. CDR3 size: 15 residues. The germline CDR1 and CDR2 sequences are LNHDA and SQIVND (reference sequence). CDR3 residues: CASSIGRARRDEQFF. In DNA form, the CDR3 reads TGTGCCAGTAGTATCGGCAGGGCGAGGCGCGATGAGCAGTTCTTC.

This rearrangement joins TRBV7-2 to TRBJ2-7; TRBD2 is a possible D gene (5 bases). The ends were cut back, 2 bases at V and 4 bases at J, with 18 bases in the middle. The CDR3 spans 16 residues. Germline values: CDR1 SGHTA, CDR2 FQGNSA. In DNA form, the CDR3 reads TGTGCCAGCAGCTTAACCCCGGACTTCCCGATTTACGAGCAGTACTTC. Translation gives CASSLTPDFPIYEQYF.

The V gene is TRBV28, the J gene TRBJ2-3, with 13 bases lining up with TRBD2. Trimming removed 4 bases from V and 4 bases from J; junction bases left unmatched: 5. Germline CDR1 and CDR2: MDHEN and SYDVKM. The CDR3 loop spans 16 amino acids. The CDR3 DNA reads TGTGCCAGCAGTTCCGGGACTAGCGGGAACCCAGATACGCAGTATTTT. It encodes CASSSGTSGNPDTQYF.

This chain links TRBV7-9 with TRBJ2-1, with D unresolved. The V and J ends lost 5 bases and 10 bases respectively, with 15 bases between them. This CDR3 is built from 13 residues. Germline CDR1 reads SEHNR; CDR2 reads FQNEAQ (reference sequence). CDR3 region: CASSLGDGSEQFF. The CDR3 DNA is TGTGCCAGCAGCCTCGGTGACGGCTCCGAGCAGTTCTTC. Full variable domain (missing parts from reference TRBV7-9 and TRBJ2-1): DTGVSQNPRHKITKRGQNVTFRCDPISEHNRLYWYRQTLGQGPEFLTYFQNEAQLEKSRLLSDRFSAERPKGSFSTLEIQRTEQGDSAMYLCASSLGDGSEQFFGPGTRLTVL.

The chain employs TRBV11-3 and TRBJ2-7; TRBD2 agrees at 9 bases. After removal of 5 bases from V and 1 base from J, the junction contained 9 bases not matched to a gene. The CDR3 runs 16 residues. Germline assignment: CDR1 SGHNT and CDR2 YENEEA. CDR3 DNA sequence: TGTGCCAGCAGCCGTGGGGGTAGCGGGAGTTCCTACGAGCAGTACTTC. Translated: CASSRGGSGSSYEQYF.

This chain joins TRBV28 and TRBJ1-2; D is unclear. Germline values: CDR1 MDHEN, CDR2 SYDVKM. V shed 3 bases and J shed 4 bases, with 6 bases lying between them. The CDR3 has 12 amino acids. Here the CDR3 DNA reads TGTGCCAGCAGTTTGGGCTCCTATGGCTACACCTTC. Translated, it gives CASSLGSYGYTF.

CDR3 nucleotide sequence: TGTGCCAGCAGCCAAGTCGAAAGTGGCGAGCAGTTCTTC. It yields the protein CASSQVESGEQFF. The chain employs TRBV3-1 (or the pseudogene TRBV3-2) and TRBJ2-1; D call uncertain. Germline V gene sequence: CDR1 LGHDT, CDR2 YNNKEL (reference sequence). The ends were cut back, 1 base at V and 10 bases at J, with 11 bases in the middle. The CDR3 totals 13 residues.

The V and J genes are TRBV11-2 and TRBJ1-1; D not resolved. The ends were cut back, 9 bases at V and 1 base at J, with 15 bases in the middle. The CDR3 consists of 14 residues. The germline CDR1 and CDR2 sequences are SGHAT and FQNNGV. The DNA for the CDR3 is TGTGCCAGTACGGACCGGATTGCGAACACTGAAGCTTTCTTT. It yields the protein CASTDRIANTEAFF.

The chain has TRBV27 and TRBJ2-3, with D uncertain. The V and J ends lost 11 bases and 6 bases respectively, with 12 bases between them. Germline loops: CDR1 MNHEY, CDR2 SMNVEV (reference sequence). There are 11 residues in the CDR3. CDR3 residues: CAVLLRDTQYF. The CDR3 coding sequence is TGTGCCGTTCTCCTGCGGGATACGCAGTATTTT.

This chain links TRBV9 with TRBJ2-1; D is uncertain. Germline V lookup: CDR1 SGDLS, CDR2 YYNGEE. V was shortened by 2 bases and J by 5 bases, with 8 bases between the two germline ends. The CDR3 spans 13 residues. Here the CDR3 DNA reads TGTGCCAGCAGCGTCAGCCGTGACAATGAGCAGTTCTTC. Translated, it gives CASSVSRDNEQFF.

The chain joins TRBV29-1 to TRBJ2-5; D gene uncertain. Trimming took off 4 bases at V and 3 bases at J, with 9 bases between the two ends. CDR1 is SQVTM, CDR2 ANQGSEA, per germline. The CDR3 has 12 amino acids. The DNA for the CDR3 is TGCAGCGTTGGGACGGACGAAGAGACCCAGTACTTC. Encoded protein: CSVGTDEETQYF.

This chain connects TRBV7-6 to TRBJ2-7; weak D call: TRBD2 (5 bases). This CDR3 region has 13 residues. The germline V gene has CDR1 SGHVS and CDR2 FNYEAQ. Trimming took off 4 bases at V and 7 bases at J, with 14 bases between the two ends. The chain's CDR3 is CASSSRAGGEQYF. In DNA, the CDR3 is TGTGCCAGCAGCTCGCGGGCCGGCGGTGAGCAGTACTTC.

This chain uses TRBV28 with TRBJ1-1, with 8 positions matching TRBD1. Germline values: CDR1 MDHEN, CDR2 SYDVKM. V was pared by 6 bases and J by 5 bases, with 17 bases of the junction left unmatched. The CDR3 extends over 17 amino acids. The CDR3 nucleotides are TGTGCCAGCAGACCCCCTATACCGACAGGGGTGGGGACTGAAGCTTTCTTT. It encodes CASRPPIPTGVGTEAFF. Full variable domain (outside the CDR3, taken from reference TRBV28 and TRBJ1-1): DVKVTQSSRYLVKRTGEKVFLECVQDMDHENMFWYRQDPGLGLRLIYFSYDVKMKEKGDIPEGYSVSREKKERFSLILESASTNQTSMYLCASRPPIPTGVGTEAFFGQGTRLTVV.

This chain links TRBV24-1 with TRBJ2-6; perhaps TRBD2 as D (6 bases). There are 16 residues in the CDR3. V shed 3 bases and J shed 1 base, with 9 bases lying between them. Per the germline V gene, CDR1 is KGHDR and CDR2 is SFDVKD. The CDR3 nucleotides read TGTGCCACCAGTGATCGTGGGGGGTCTGGGGCCAACGTCCTGACTTTC. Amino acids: CATSDRGGSGANVLTF.

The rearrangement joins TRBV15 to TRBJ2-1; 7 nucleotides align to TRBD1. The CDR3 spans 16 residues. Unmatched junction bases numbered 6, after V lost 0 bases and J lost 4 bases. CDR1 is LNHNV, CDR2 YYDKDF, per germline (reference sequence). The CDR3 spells CATSRDRAGGYNEQFF. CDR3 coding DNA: TGTGCCACCAGCAGAGATCGGGCAGGGGGTTACAATGAGCAGTTCTTC.